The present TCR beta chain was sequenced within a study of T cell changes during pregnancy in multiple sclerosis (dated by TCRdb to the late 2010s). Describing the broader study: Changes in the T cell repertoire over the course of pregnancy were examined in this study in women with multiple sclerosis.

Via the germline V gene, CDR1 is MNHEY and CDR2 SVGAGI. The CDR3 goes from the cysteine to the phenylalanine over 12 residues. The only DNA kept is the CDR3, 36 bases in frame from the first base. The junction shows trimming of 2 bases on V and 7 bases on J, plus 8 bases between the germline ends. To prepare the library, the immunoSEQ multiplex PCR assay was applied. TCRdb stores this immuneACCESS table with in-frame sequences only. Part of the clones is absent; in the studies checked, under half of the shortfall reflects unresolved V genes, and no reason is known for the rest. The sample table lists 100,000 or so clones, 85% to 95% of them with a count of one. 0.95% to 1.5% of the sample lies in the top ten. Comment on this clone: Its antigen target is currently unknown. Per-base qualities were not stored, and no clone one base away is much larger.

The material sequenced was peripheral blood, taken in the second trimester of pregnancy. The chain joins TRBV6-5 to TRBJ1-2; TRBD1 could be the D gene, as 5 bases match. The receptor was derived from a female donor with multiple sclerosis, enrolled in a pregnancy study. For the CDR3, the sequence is CASSYAGVGYTF. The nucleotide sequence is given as TGTGCCAGCAGTTACGCGGGGGTTGGCTACACCTTC.